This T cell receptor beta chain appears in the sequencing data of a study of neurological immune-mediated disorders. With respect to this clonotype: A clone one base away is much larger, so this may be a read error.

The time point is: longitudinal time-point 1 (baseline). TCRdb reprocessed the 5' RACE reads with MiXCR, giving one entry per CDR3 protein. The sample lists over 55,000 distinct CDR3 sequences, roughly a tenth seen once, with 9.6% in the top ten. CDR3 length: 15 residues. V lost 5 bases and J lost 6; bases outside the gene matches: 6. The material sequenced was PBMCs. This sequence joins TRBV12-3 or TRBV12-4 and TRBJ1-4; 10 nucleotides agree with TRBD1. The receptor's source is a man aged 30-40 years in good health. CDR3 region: CASSTPGQGHEKLFF. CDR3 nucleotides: TGTGCCAGCAGTACCCCGGGACAGGGGCATGAAAAACTGTTTTTT.